The 31 T cell receptor beta chains given below trace back to one sample, sequenced in a study of blood T cell repertoires in COVID-19. The repertoire was sequenced with immunoSEQ multiplex PCR; TCRdb's copy has only in-frame clones and lacks some. The sample yields 150,000 to 200,000 clones, 80% seen once. The sequenced sample consisted of PBMCs or T cells enriched from blood (not recorded which). Receptor source: a man in his forties who had recovered from COVID-19.

The gene calls are TRBV3-1 (or the pseudogene TRBV3-2) and TRBJ1-1; tentatively, D is TRBD1 (5 bases). Germline V gene sequence: CDR1 LGHDT, CDR2 YNNKEL (reference sequence). The CDR3 contains 14 residues. V gave up 0 bases and J gave up 8 bases, with 13 bases separating them. The CDR3 DNA reads TGTGCCAGCAGCCAAGATTGGGACTCAAGGGAAGCTTTCTTT. It is translated as CASSQDWDSREAFF.

A single count supports this clone. The chain recombines TRBV7-3 with TRBJ2-5, with D maybe TRBD2 (7 bases). The V end was cut by 5 bases, the J end by 1 base, with 20 bases between. CDR3 length: 17 residues. The V gene's germline CDR1 is SGHTA and CDR2 FQGTGA. CDR3 in amino acids: CASSRGRGGRLQETQYF. DNA of the CDR3: TGTGCCAGCAGCCGGGGGCGGGGAGGGCGGCTCCAAGAGACCCAGTACTTC.

The chain combines TRBV5-4 with TRBJ1-4, with no clear D. V was shortened by 0 bases and J by 5 bases, with 8 bases between the two germline ends. The CDR3 spans 14 residues. Germline lookup yields CDR1 SGHNT and CDR2 YYREEE (reference sequence). In nucleotides, the CDR3 is TGTGCCAGCAGCTTGGAACGGTTGAATGAAAAACTGTTTTTT. Amino acids: CASSLERLNEKLFF.

This clone was counted ten times or more. The chain is built from TRBV6-5 and TRBJ1-4; D ambiguous. Germline CDR1 MNHEY, CDR2 SVGAGI. V lost 0 bases to trimming and J lost 8 bases, with 10 bases between them. The CDR3 contains 14 residues. CDR3 sequence (DNA): TGTGCCAGCAGTTACTCCGGGGAGAGGGAAAAACTGTTTTTT. Protein: CASSYSGEREKLFF.

J is TRBJ1-1 and V is TRBV5-1, with 9 bases aligning to TRBD1. This CDR3 has 14 amino acids. The junction had 8 bases not matched to a gene; V was cut back by 4 bases and J by 7 bases. Germline CDR1 and CDR2: SGHRS and YFSETQ. This CDR3 is CASSPGQGIDEAFF. DNA for the CDR3: TGCGCCAGCAGCCCGGGACAGGGAATTGATGAAGCTTTCTTT.

The rearrangement uses TRBV18 and TRBJ1-1; no definite D call. Trimming removed 4 bases at V and 0 bases at J, with 9 bases between. Germline V lookup: CDR1 KGHSH, CDR2 LQKENI. CDR3 size: 14 residues. The CDR3 is CASSLSQMNTEAFF. The CDR3 DNA sequence: TGTGCCAGCTCACTGTCCCAGATGAACACTGAAGCTTTCTTT. Variable domain in full (rest from reference TRBV18 and TRBJ1-1): NAGVMQNPRHLVRRRGQEARLRCSPMKGHSHVYWYRQLPEEGLKFMVYLQKENIIDESGMPKERFSAEFPKEGPSILRIQQVVRGDSAAYFCASSLSQMNTEAFFGQGTRLTVV.

This clone occurred once. The chain combines TRBV29-1 with TRBJ1-2; TRBD1 aligns across 10 bases. The CDR3 is 13 residues long. The V and J ends lost 4 bases and 3 bases, in that order; junction bases with no gene match: 2. Germline lookup yields CDR1 SQVTM and CDR2 ANQGSEA. The CDR3 sequence is CSVGTGGDYGYTF. The CDR3 nucleotides read TGCAGCGTTGGGACAGGGGGAGACTATGGCTACACCTTC.

The chain combines TRBV14 with TRBJ2-5; D is perhaps TRBD2 (6 bases). Trimming removed 4 bases at V and 5 bases at J, with 17 bases between. The CDR3 extends over 15 amino acids. CDR1 and CDR2 from the germline V gene are SGHDN and FVKESK. CDR3 in amino acids: CASSPPGQGGETQYF. Written as DNA, the CDR3 is TGTGCCAGCAGCCCGCCGGGGCAGGGAGGCGAGACCCAGTACTTC.

The chain is built from TRBV19 and TRBJ1-5; tentative D call: TRBD1 (6 bases). The CDR3 length is 14 residues. V lost 6 bases to trimming and J lost 3 bases, with 12 bases between them. Per the germline V gene, CDR1 is LNHDA and CDR2 is SQIVND (reference sequence). CDR3 nucleotides: TGTGCCAGTAGCTCAACAGGGCCCAATCAGCCCCAGCATTTT. It is translated as CASSSTGPNQPQHF.

The V gene is TRBV30, the J gene TRBJ1-3; possibly TRBD1 for D (6 bases). This CDR3 has 17 residues. Germline CDR1 is GTSNPN and CDR2 is SVGIG (reference sequence). V was cut by 6 bases and J by 0 bases, with 21 bases left in between. CDR3 sequence: CACPGATGTFSGNTIYF. The DNA of the CDR3 is TGTGCCTGTCCAGGGGCGACAGGAACCTTCTCTGGAAACACCATATATTTT.

This chain joins TRBV18 and TRBJ1-6; D gene ambiguous. Trimming took off 3 bases at V and 0 bases at J, with 6 bases between the two ends. CDR3 length equals 15 residues. Germline V gene data show CDR1 as KGHSH and CDR2 as LQKENI. The CDR3 here is CASSPASSYNSPLHF. The DNA for the CDR3 is TGTGCCAGCTCACCGGCCAGCTCCTATAATTCACCCCTCCACTTT.

As regards this clone: A far larger clone differs by one base, so this is likely a read error. The J gene is TRBJ2-3, the V gene TRBV11-2; the match to TRBD2 covers 11 bases. CDR3 length equals 16 residues. Trimming took 5 bases from V and 2 from J; bases not matched to a gene: 6. Looked up from germline, CDR1 is SGHAT and CDR2 is FQNNGV. The DNA of the CDR3 is TGTGCCAGCAGCCTTGTAGCGGGGGGGGTCACAGATACGCAGTATTTT. Protein sequence: CASSLVAGGVTDTQYF.

In its sample, this clone was seen once. The V call is TRBV19, the J call TRBJ1-2; TRBD1 matches 9 bases. Germline CDR1 and CDR2: LNHDA and SQIVND (reference sequence). The CDR3 sequence is 16 residues long. With 5 bases clipped from V and 4 bases from J, the junction kept 11 bases outside the gene matches. The CDR3 region has the DNA TGTGCCAGTAGTCCGGGACAGGGTTCTTTTAGCTATGGCTACACCTTC. It encodes CASSPGQGSFSYGYTF.

The chain is built from TRBV10-3 and TRBJ2-2, with D possibly being TRBD1 (6 bases). Germline values: CDR1 ENHRY, CDR2 SYGVKD. V was shortened by 4 bases and J by 7 bases, with 10 bases between the two germline ends. The CDR3 is made up of 13 amino acids. CDR3: CAISVGGIGELFF. CDR3 DNA sequence: TGTGCCATCAGTGTAGGGGGAATCGGGGAGCTGTTTTTT.

V and J are TRBV5-1 and TRBJ2-3; D unclear. Trimming removed 2 bases at V and 0 bases at J, with 10 bases between. Germline V lookup: CDR1 SGHRS, CDR2 YFSETQ. The CDR3 extends over 15 amino acids. CDR3 loop: CASSFGRGSTDTQYF. The CDR3 DNA follows: TGCGCCAGCAGCTTCGGCCGAGGTAGCACAGATACGCAGTATTTT.

Of note for this clone: This sample also contains other DNA sequences that code for the same CDR3. This sequence joins TRBV5-4 and TRBJ2-5; a possible D gene is TRBD2 (6 bases). This CDR3 has 14 residues. Trimming shortened V by 0 bases and J by 4 bases, and 10 bases separated the two germline ends. CDR1 and CDR2 from the germline V gene are SGHNT and YYREEE (reference sequence). CDR3 residues: CASSLAGGGETQYF. In DNA form, the CDR3 reads TGTGCCAGCAGCTTGGCCGGGGGAGGAGAGACCCAGTACTTC.

The rearrangement uses TRBV19 and TRBJ2-3; 13 positions agree with TRBD2. With 6 bases clipped from V and 0 bases from J, the junction kept 6 bases outside the gene matches. The germline V gene has CDR1 LNHDA and CDR2 SQIVND (reference sequence). The CDR3 covers 17 residues. CDR3 residues: CASRGLAGAASTDTQYF. CDR3 nucleotide sequence: TGTGCCAGTAGAGGACTAGCGGGGGCCGCTAGCACAGATACGCAGTATTTT.

The rearrangement links TRBV19 to TRBJ2-1; D possibly corresponds to TRBD1 (6 bases). V lost 2 bases and J 9 bases, leaving 11 bases between the germline ends. CDR3 length: 13 residues. Germline CDR1 is LNHDA and CDR2 is SQIVND (reference sequence). The CDR3 coding sequence is TGTGCCAGTAGTATAACAGGGACCCCTGAGCAGTTCTTC. Translation gives CASSITGTPEQFF.

This rearrangement joins TRBV30 to TRBJ1-2, with 9 bases fitting TRBD1. This CDR3 region has 13 residues. Unmatched junction bases numbered 7, after V lost 5 bases and J lost 6 bases. The germline V gene has CDR1 GTSNPN and CDR2 SVGIG (reference sequence). Written as DNA, the CDR3 is TGTGCCTGGGGTAAGGGACAGGGCAATGGCTACACCTTC. It codes for CAWGKGQGNGYTF.

V usage is TRBV28 and J usage is TRBJ2-5; 12 nucleotides agree with TRBD2. CDR1 is MDHEN, CDR2 SYDVKM, per germline. CDR3 length: 15 residues. Trimming cost V 7 bases and J 1 base; bases outside gene matches: 4. DNA of the CDR3: TGTGCCAGCAATTCACTAGCGGGGGGCCAAGAGACCCAGTACTTC. Translating it yields CASNSLAGGQETQYF.

V is TRBV5-1 and J is TRBJ2-1; 8 nucleotides align to TRBD2. V lost 0 bases and J lost 8; bases outside the gene matches: 7. This CDR3 spans 15 amino acids. Germline V gene data show CDR1 as SGHRS and CDR2 as YFSETQ. For the CDR3, the DNA is TGCGCCAGCAGCTTGGCCTCGGGACTAGTCTATGAGCAGTTCTTC. It yields the protein CASSLASGLVYEQFF.

This chain connects TRBV2 to TRBJ2-7; 8 positions match TRBD2. CDR3 length equals 13 residues. V was pared by 4 bases and J by 6 bases, with 5 bases of the junction left unmatched. The germline gives CDR1 SNHLY, CDR2 FYNNEI. The CDR3 loop is CASSARTSFEQYV. The DNA for the CDR3 is TGTGCCAGCAGTGCCAGGACTAGCTTCGAGCAGTACGTC.

About this clone itself: Other nucleotide sequences in the sample specify the same CDR3. The chain is built from TRBV30 and TRBJ2-3, with D maybe TRBD1 (7 bases). Germline V CDR1 and CDR2: GTSNPN, SVGIG (reference sequence). This CDR3 contains 14 residues. Trimming shortened V by 2 bases and J by 1 base, and 10 bases separated the two germline ends. CDR3 in amino acids: CAWSTRGGTDTQYF. The CDR3 region has the DNA TGTGCCTGGAGTACCAGGGGGGGCACAGATACGCAGTATTTT.

The chain uses TRBV5-8 and TRBJ2-4; TRBD1 matches 7 bases. The CDR3 contains 16 residues. The ends lost 2 bases at V and 5 bases at J; junction bases unmatched: 10. Germline CDR1 reads SGHTS; CDR2 reads YDEGEE. CDR3 in amino acids: CASSLLTRDRENIQYF. Written as DNA, the CDR3 is TGTGCCAGCAGCTTACTGACCCGGGACAGAGAAAACATTCAGTACTTC.

This clone has just one count. The chain combines TRBV18 with TRBJ2-3; no firm D call. Between the trimmed V and J ends, which lost 0 bases and 0 bases, there was a span of 7 bases. This CDR3 has 15 residues. Per germline, CDR1 KGHSH and CDR2 LQKENI. In DNA, the CDR3 is TGTGCCAGCTCACCACCTACGCGGAGCACAGATACGCAGTATTTT. Translated: CASSPPTRSTDTQYF.

The V gene is TRBV11-3, the J gene TRBJ2-7; TRBD2 might be the D (6 bases). Trimming shortened V by 5 bases and J by 2 bases, and 13 bases separated the two germline ends. The CDR3 totals 14 residues. Germline CDR1 reads SGHNT; CDR2 reads YENEEA. The CDR3 nucleotides are TGTGCCAGCAGCGTACCGGGACTTGCCTACGAGCAGTACTTC. It encodes CASSVPGLAYEQYF.

This clone was seen a few times. CDR3 protein: CASRASRNQPQHF. The CDR3 DNA is TGTGCCAGCAGGGCATCTAGGAATCAGCCCCAGCATTTT. V and J are TRBV6-5 and TRBJ1-5; D is unresolved. Germline CDR1 and CDR2: MNHEY and SVGAGI. V dropped 6 bases and J dropped 4 bases, with 10 bases sitting between them. The CDR3 runs to 13 residues.

The rearrangement links TRBV10-3 to TRBJ1-5; D uncertain. This CDR3 has 14 residues. The germline V gene encodes CDR1 ENHRY and CDR2 SYGVKD. Trimming took 11 bases from V and 0 from J, leaving 14 bases between them. In DNA, the CDR3 is TGTGCCTCTAATCGGGGTGATAGCAATCAGCCCCAGCATTTT. This sequence encodes CASNRGDSNQPQHF.

The chain uses TRBV23-1 and TRBJ1-4; D gene unclear. TRBV23-1 carries the ORF label, with uncertain function. This CDR3 has 14 amino acids. Trimming stripped 4 bases from V and 7 bases from J, with 13 bases between. The CDR3 sequence: CASSRRSCGEKLFF. CDR3 nucleotide sequence: TGCGCCAGCAGTCGGCGGTCGTGTGGTGAAAAACTGTTTTTT.

This clone was recorded at least ten times. The V and J genes are TRBV5-1 and TRBJ2-3; no reliable D call. Germline V gene data show CDR1 as SGHRS and CDR2 as YFSETQ. The CDR3 contains 14 residues. V lost 0 bases and J lost 4, with 9 bases in between. The CDR3 region is CASSLASPADTQYF. The CDR3 region has the DNA TGCGCCAGCAGCTTGGCCTCGCCGGCAGATACGCAGTATTTT.

This chain uses TRBV7-9 with TRBJ1-1, with 8 bases identical to TRBD1. The V and J ends lost 1 base and 1 base, in that order; junction bases with no gene match: 2. The length of the CDR3 is 15 residues. Germline V CDR1 and CDR2: SEHNR, FQNEAQ (reference sequence). The DNA of the CDR3 is TGTGCCAGCAGCTTAGGCGGGACAGGGAACACTGAAGCTTTCTTT. Translated: CASSLGGTGNTEAFF. Together with reference TRBV7-9 and TRBJ1-1, the CDR3 gives the full variable domain: DTGVSQNPRHKITKRGQNVTFRCDPISEHNRLYWYRQTLGQGPEFLTYFQNEAQLEKSRLLSDRFSAERPKGSFSTLEIQRTEQGDSAMYLCASSLGGTGNTEAFFGQGTRLTVV.